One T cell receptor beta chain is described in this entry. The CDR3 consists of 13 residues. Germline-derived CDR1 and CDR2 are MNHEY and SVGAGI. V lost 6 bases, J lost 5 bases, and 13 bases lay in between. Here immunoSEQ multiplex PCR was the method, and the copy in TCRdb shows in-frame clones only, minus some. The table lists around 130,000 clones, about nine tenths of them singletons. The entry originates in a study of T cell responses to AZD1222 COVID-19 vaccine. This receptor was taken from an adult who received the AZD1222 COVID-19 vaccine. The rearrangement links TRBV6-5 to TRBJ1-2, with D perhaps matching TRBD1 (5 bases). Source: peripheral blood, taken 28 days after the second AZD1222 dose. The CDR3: CASRTAGVYGYTF. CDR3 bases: TGTGCCAGCAGGACCGCGGGGGTATATGGCTACACCTTC.